These 4 T cell receptor beta chains originate from one sample sequenced in a study of T and B cells in COVID-19 patients. BIOMED2 TRB-A/B primer pools were used in multiplex TRB PCR. TCRdb independently ran MiXCR on the multiplex PCR reads; one entry per CDR3 protein. The sample lists about 8,400 distinct CDR3 sequences; 25% were seen once. Blood genomic DNA input for TRB amplification was about 240-500 ng. Sequencing was done on a sample of blood. The receptors were sampled from a human donor who had recovered from COVID-19.

This clonotype was seen a single time. The rearrangement joins TRBV5-4 to TRBJ2-7, with 11 nucleotides matching TRBD2. This CDR3 has 13 residues. V lost 5 bases to trimming and J lost 11 bases; unmatched junction nucleotides: 9. Germline loops: CDR1 SGHNT, CDR2 YYREEE (reference sequence). In nucleotides, the CDR3 is TGTGCCAGCAGGATAGCGGGAGGGCAAGCGAAGTACTTC. It specifies CASRIAGGQAKYF.

This clonotype is judged medium-sized (0.01 to 0.1%). The CDR3 nucleotides are TGTGCCAGTAGTATTGAGACTGTGAACACTGAAGCTTTCTTT. Amino acid sequence: CASSIETVNTEAFF. This rearrangement joins TRBV19 to TRBJ1-1; no definite D call. Trimming left V 3 bases short and J 0 bases short, with 8 bases between. The CDR3 loop spans 14 amino acids. Germline V gives CDR1 LNHDA, CDR2 SQIVND (reference sequence).

Sample share makes this clonotype medium-sized (0.01 to 0.1%). The chain carries TRBV6-5 and TRBJ2-1, with 9 bases identical to TRBD2. V lost 7 bases and J lost 9; bases outside the gene matches: 10. CDR1 MNHEY and CDR2 SVGAGI come from the germline V gene. The CDR3 covers 14 residues. CDR3 sequence (DNA): TGTGCCAGCACCCCCGGGACTAGCTCCCGTGAGCAGTTCTTC. Residues: CASTPGTSSREQFF.

By share, this clonotype counts as medium-sized. The chain employs TRBV7-6 and TRBJ2-2, with D hard to call. Deletions cut 3 bases from V and 2 bases from J, with 13 bases between. The length of the CDR3 is 16 residues. Germline CDR1 is SGHVS and CDR2 is FNYEAQ. DNA of the CDR3: TGTGCCAGCAGCTTGGGTCGGACGGTCAACACCGGGGAGCTGTTTTTT. It encodes CASSLGRTVNTGELFF.